These 13 T cell receptor beta chains came from one sample sequenced in a study of a mutant IDH1 vaccine in newly diagnosed glioma. The antigens for these receptors are not known. Time point meaning: week 23, last vaccination. A 20-mer mutant IDH1 peptide at 300 ug was injected subcutaneously with topical imiquimod. This table comes from immunoSEQ multiplex PCR, and its TCRdb copy is limited to in-frame clones, with some not included. The sample lists about 56,000 clones; over 80% were seen once. Material: PBMCs, obtained from a glioma patient whose treatment included an IDH1 peptide vaccine. The receptors were sampled from a man in his forties or fifties with glioma.

The sample holds a few counts of this clone. Within the sample, other DNA sequences also encode this same CDR3. The chain uses TRBV5-1 and TRBJ2-3; 7 nucleotides agree with TRBD2. CDR3 length equals 16 residues. The J segment lost 0 bases and the V segment lost 0 bases, leaving 4 bases of the junction unmatched. CDR1 and CDR2 from the germline V gene are SGHRS and YFSETQ. The CDR3 here is CASSLDGGGSTDTQYF. As DNA, the CDR3 is TGCGCCAGCAGCTTGGATGGCGGGGGTAGCACAGATACGCAGTATTTT.

This clone showed up just once. This chain links TRBV12-5 with TRBJ2-2; D gene ambiguous. This CDR3 has 16 amino acids. From germline, CDR1 is LGHNT and CDR2 FRNRAP. The V and J ends lost 0 bases and 0 bases respectively, with 8 bases between them. The CDR3, as DNA: TGTGCTAGTGGTTTGGTATTAGGAGCGAACACCGGGGAGCTGTTTTTT. This codes for CASGLVLGANTGELFF.

This clone has a single count. This chain connects TRBV6-6 to TRBJ1-3, with D possibly matching TRBD1 (5 bases). Germline-derived CDR1 and CDR2 are MNHNY and SVGAGI (reference sequence). The CDR3 spans 12 residues. Trimming stripped 6 bases from V and 4 bases from J, with 7 bases between. The CDR3, as DNA: TGTGCCAGCAGACAGGACGGAAACACCATATATTTT. It specifies CASRQDGNTIYF.

The rearrangement uses TRBV2 and TRBJ1-1; D is possibly TRBD1 (6 bases). The CDR3 length is 13 residues. Germline loops: CDR1 SNHLY, CDR2 FYNNEI. V lost 5 bases and J 4 bases, leaving 11 bases between the germline ends. Here the CDR3 reads CASSSQGGTEAFF. In nucleotides, the CDR3 is TGTGCCAGCAGTTCACAGGGAGGCACTGAAGCTTTCTTT.

By its share, this clone is medium-sized (0.01 to 0.1%). The gene calls are TRBV5-4 and TRBJ1-1; no clear D. This CDR3 region has 13 residues. The V gene lost 4 bases and the J gene lost 1 base, with 8 bases spanning the gap. Germline CDR1 is SGHNT and CDR2 is YYREEE (reference sequence). The CDR3 region has the DNA TGTGCCAGCAGCGAGACAAGGAACACTGAAGCTTTCTTT. Translated: CASSETRNTEAFF.

The rearrangement links TRBV7-8 to TRBJ1-1; D remains unclear. Germline CDR1 SGHVS, CDR2 FQNEAQ. Trimming took off 1 base at V and 1 base at J, with 10 bases between the two ends. The CDR3 has 15 residues. The CDR3 here is CASSLDLFPNTEAFF. The CDR3 DNA follows: TGTGCCAGCAGCTTAGATTTATTCCCGAACACTGAAGCTTTCTTT.

J is TRBJ1-5 and V is TRBV11-1; 9 nucleotides match TRBD1. The CDR3 is made up of 15 amino acids. Germline CDR1 and CDR2: SGHAT and FQDESV (reference sequence). V lost 6 bases to trimming and J lost 5 bases; unmatched junction nucleotides: 8. CDR3 residues: CASSPGQGPYQPQHF. CDR3 DNA sequence: TGTGCCAGCAGTCCCGGACAGGGGCCGTATCAGCCCCAGCATTTT.

The chain uses TRBV5-5 and TRBJ2-5; D is possibly TRBD2 (5 bases). The CDR3 runs to 14 residues. V lost 3 bases, J lost 6 bases, and 15 bases lay in between. Germline V gene sequence: CDR1 SGHKS, CDR2 YYEKEE (reference sequence). The CDR3 spells CASSSDFLGKTQYF. CDR3 coding DNA: TGTGCCAGCAGCTCGGACTTTCTCGGGAAGACCCAGTACTTC.

The chain couples TRBV19 to TRBJ1-1; D not certain. The CDR3 has 14 amino acids. V shed 0 bases and J shed 6 bases, with 11 bases lying between them. Germline assignment: CDR1 LNHDA and CDR2 SQIVND (reference sequence). The chain's CDR3 is CASSIEGGFSEAFF. CDR3 nucleotides: TGTGCCAGTAGTATAGAGGGCGGGTTTTCTGAAGCTTTCTTT. Looking up the rest from reference TRBV19 and TRBJ1-1 gives the full variable domain: DGGITQSPKYLFRKEGQNVTLSCEQNLNHDAMYWYRQDPGQGLRLIYYSQIVNDFQKGDIAEGYSVSREKKESFPLTVTSAQKNPTAFYLCASSIEGGFSEAFFGQGTRLTVV.

The chain recombines TRBV7-2 with TRBJ2-2; D gene uncertain. V was pared by 3 bases and J by 7 bases, with 12 bases between. Germline loops: CDR1 SGHTA, CDR2 FQGNSA. CDR3 length equals 14 residues. The CDR3: CASSFGPLLGELFF. DNA for the CDR3: TGTGCCAGCAGCTTCGGACCTTTGCTCGGGGAGCTGTTTTTT.

The J gene is TRBJ1-5, the V gene TRBV10-3, with D hard to call. Deletions cut 3 bases from V and 4 bases from J, with 19 bases between. This CDR3 spans 17 amino acids. Germline V gene data show CDR1 as ENHRY and CDR2 as SYGVKD. The CDR3 coding sequence is TGTGCCATCAGTGAAGGGCAGGCCTTAAGGGTAAATCAGCCCCAGCATTTT. It encodes CAISEGQALRVNQPQHF.

In its sample, this clone was seen once. The rearrangement uses TRBV5-6 and TRBJ1-1; TRBD1 agrees at 10 bases. V was pared by 4 bases and J by 4 bases, with 7 bases of the junction left unmatched. Germline CDR1 is SGHDT and CDR2 is YYEEEE. The CDR3 length is 15 residues. The CDR3 DNA reads TGTGCCAGCAGCGGAGGACAGGGGGTCCCCACTGAAGCTTTCTTT. It translates to CASSGGQGVPTEAFF.

By sample fraction, this clone is medium-sized. The chain links TRBV28 to TRBJ1-4; D is unclear. V was cut by 1 base and J by 5 bases, with 11 bases left in between. Germline V gene data show CDR1 as MDHEN and CDR2 as SYDVKM. The CDR3 totals 15 residues. Here the CDR3 reads CASSLYRNPNEKLFF. For the CDR3, the DNA is TGTGCCAGCAGTTTATACCGGAACCCAAATGAAAAACTGTTTTTT.